The rows below give T cell receptor beta chains drawn from one sample of a study of early T cells in non-severe SARS-CoV-2 infection. Each CDR3 protein gets one entry after TCRdb re-called the 5' RACE reads with MiXCR. The sample yields fewer than 100,000 distinct CDR3 sequences, around 13% seen once. Sequenced input: whole blood. Receptors originate from an adult who was a healthcare worker with PCR-confirmed SARS-CoV-2 infection or an uninfected control (not recorded which). The CDR3 runs from the conserved cysteine through the conserved F or W. A D gene is named only where the DNA matches it firmly. Part of the rows lack a size; the others show once, few, many or a class for expanded clones.

TRBV4-1	many	.	TRBJ1-1	CASSRGGDYTEAFF	TGCGCCAGCAGCCGCGGAGGGGACTACACTGAAGCTTTCTTT
TRBV7-8	.	TRBD1	TRBJ1-1	CASSLGDRVNTEAFF	TGTGCCAGCAGCTTAGGGGACAGGGTAAACACTGAAGCTTTCTTT
TRBV6-1	.	.	TRBJ1-1	CASSEQGYTEAFF	TGTGCCAGCAGTGAACAGGGCTACACTGAAGCTTTCTTT
TRBV4-2	.	.	TRBJ1-1	CASSQRTGVYTEAFF	TGTGCCAGCAGCCAACGGACTGGGGTATACACTGAAGCTTTCTTT
TRBV5-1	many	.	TRBJ2-1	CASSLGGSYNEQFF	TGCGCCAGCAGCTTGGGAGGTTCCTACAATGAGCAGTTCTTC
TRBV7-3	.	.	TRBJ1-5	CASSSDRFQPQHF	TGTGCCAGCAGCTCCGACAGATTTCAGCCCCAGCATTTT
TRBV29-1	few	TRBD1	TRBJ2-1	CSVPRTGNNNEQFF	TGCAGCGTCCCTCGGACAGGTAACAACAATGAGCAGTTCTTC
TRBV7-2	.	.	TRBJ1-5	CASSPDRISNQPQHF	TGTGCCAGCAGCCCCGACAGGATTAGCAATCAGCCCCAGCATTTT
TRBV3-1	many	.	TRBJ1-2	CASSRGGSGYGYTF	TGTGCCAGCAGCCGAGGGGGTTCCGGCTATGGCTACACCTTC
TRBV27	.	.	TRBJ2-5	CASRDRYQETQYF	TGTGCCAGCAGAGACAGGTACCAAGAGACCCAGTACTTC
TRBV9	few	.	TRBJ2-3	CASSVARWGDTQYF	TGTGCCAGCAGCGTGGCACGGTGGGGAGATACGCAGTATTTT
TRBV29-1	few	.	TRBJ2-3	CSVRQQADTQYF	TGCAGCGTCAGACAACAAGCAGATACGCAGTATTTT
TRBV7-2	many	TRBD2	TRBJ2-1	CASSMLLAGGSEQFF	TGTGCCAGCAGCATGCTTTTAGCGGGGGGGAGTGAGCAGTTCTTC
TRBV20-1	few	TRBD2	TRBJ2-7	CSASRIAGTYEQYF	TGCAGTGCTAGCCGAATAGCGGGGACCTACGAGCAGTACTTC
TRBV7-7	few	.	TRBJ2-3	CASSFGVAENTDTQYF	TGTGCCAGCAGCTTTGGGGTCGCCGAAAACACAGATACGCAGTATTTT
TRBV19	.	.	TRBJ2-6	CASSISGYRPLVSGANVLTF	TGTGCCAGTAGTATTTCTGGTTACAGACCCCTCGTCTCTGGGGCCAACGTCCTGACTTTC
TRBV28	few	.	TRBJ1-2	CASSLSQDYGYTF	TGTGCCAGCAGTTTAAGCCAAGACTATGGCTACACCTTC
TRBV7-9	.	.	TRBJ2-5	CASSLGTQLSLETQYF	TGTGCCAGCAGCTTAGGTACCCAATTGTCCCTGGAGACCCAGTACTTC
TRBV7-2	many	TRBD2	TRBJ2-3	CASSQTGTRGPDTQYF	TGTGCCAGCAGCCAGACCGGGACTAGGGGACCAGATACGCAGTATTTT
TRBV10-3	few	.	TRBJ2-3	CAISPSPTDTQYF	TGTGCCATCAGTCCCTCCCCCACAGATACGCAGTATTTT
TRBV29-1	.	.	TRBJ2-5	CSVSSGQETQYF	TGCAGCGTTTCCTCGGGCCAAGAGACCCAGTACTTC
TRBV11-2	many	.	TRBJ2-7	CASSFLGYEQYF	TGTGCCAGCAGCTTCTTGGGCTACGAGCAGTACTTC
TRBV7-9	.	.	TRBJ1-4	CASSHGPGEKLFF	TGTGCCAGCAGCCACGGACCCGGGGAAAAACTGTTTTTT
TRBV6-1	.	.	TRBJ2-1	CASSEGEQFF	TGTGCCAGCAGTGAGGGAGAGCAGTTCTTC
TRBV28	few	.	TRBJ2-4	CASSFRTVASNIQYF	TGTGCCAGCAGTTTTCGTACAGTGGCATCAAACATTCAGTACTTC
TRBV7-8	.	TRBD1	TRBJ2-7	CASRQLQGPSYEQYF	TGTGCCAGCAGGCAACTACAGGGGCCCTCCTACGAGCAGTACTTC
TRBV28	.	TRBD2	TRBJ2-7	CASSLERGSSYEQYF	TGTGCCAGCAGTTTGGAGCGGGGTAGCTCCTACGAGCAGTACTTC
TRBV4-3	many	.	TRBJ1-5	CASSHAHGGNQPQHF	TGCGCCAGCAGCCACGCTCACGGAGGCAATCAGCCCCAGCATTTT
TRBV6-5	many	.	TRBJ1-4	CASSNRGARNEKLFF	TGTGCCAGCAGCAATCGGGGGGCCCGTAATGAAAAACTGTTTTTT
TRBV9	many	.	TRBJ1-1	CASSEGVLNTEAFF	TGTGCCAGCAGCGAAGGAGTCTTGAACACTGAAGCTTTCTTT
TRBV20-1	many	.	TRBJ1-1	CSAIQPQKPEAFF	TGCAGTGCTATCCAGCCCCAGAAGCCTGAAGCTTTCTTT
TRBV5-4	few	TRBD2	TRBJ2-2	CASSSRAGASNTGELFF	TGTGCCAGCAGCTCACGAGCGGGGGCGTCGAACACCGGGGAGCTGTTTTTT
TRBV20-1	many	.	TRBJ1-2	CSAGGAGITGYTF	TGCAGTGCTGGGGGGGCAGGGATTACGGGCTACACCTTC
TRBV5-5	many	.	TRBJ1-1	CASSLVGGRNTEAFF	TGTGCCAGCAGCTTGGTGGGAGGCCGAAACACTGAAGCTTTCTTT
TRBV4-1	many	.	TRBJ1-2	CASSLPTAPYGYTF	TGCGCCAGCAGCCTACCGACGGCCCCCTATGGCTACACCTTC
TRBV12-3/TRBV12-4	few	.	TRBJ2-6	CASSSRVSGANVLTF	TGTGCCAGCAGTTCGAGGGTCTCTGGGGCCAACGTCCTGACTTTC
TRBV9	few	.	TRBJ1-2	CASKGSGQNYGYTF	TGTGCCAGCAAGGGTTCGGGACAAAACTATGGCTACACCTTC
TRBV28	few	.	TRBJ1-6	CASSPPTVAPLHF	TGTGCCAGCAGCCCGCCGACCGTCGCACCCCTCCACTTT
TRBV20-1	many	TRBD2	TRBJ2-3	CSARRRGEIGTQYF	TGCAGTGCTAGAAGGCGGGGGGAGATAGGTACGCAGTATTTT
TRBV2	.	.	TRBJ2-1	CASRPLGTTADEQFF	TGTGCCAGCAGACCTCTCGGGACGACAGCCGATGAGCAGTTCTTC
TRBV4-3	many	.	TRBJ2-3	CASSQDRGSGPEGGTQYF	TGCGCCAGCAGCCAAGATCGGGGAAGCGGGCCGGAGGGGGGTACGCAGTATTTT
TRBV7-2	.	.	TRBJ2-7	CASSPDSLSYEQYF	TGTGCCAGCAGCCCCGACAGCCTCTCCTACGAGCAGTACTTC
TRBV5-5	few	.	TRBJ1-4	CASSFLGDEKLFF	TGTGCCAGCAGCTTTTTGGGGGACGAAAAACTGTTTTTT
TRBV24-1	few	.	TRBJ1-2	CATSPQDGDGGYTF	TGTGCCACCAGTCCCCAGGACGGTGACGGAGGCTACACCTTC
TRBV28	few	.	TRBJ2-7	CASRGQIYEQYF	TGTGCCAGCAGAGGACAGATCTACGAGCAGTACTTC
TRBV27	.	.	TRBJ2-3	CASSTIDTQYF	TGTGCCAGCAGTACTATAGATACGCAGTATTTT
TRBV28	.	.	TRBJ2-7	CASSLLLSSYEQYF	.
TRBV7-6	many	.	TRBJ2-3	CASSPGTSSADTQYF	TGTGCCAGCAGCCCTGGAACTAGCTCCGCAGATACGCAGTATTTT
TRBV7-9	many	.	TRBJ2-7	CASSLAAGVVPYEQYF	TGTGCCAGCAGCTTAGCCGCAGGGGTTGTTCCCTACGAGCAGTACTTC